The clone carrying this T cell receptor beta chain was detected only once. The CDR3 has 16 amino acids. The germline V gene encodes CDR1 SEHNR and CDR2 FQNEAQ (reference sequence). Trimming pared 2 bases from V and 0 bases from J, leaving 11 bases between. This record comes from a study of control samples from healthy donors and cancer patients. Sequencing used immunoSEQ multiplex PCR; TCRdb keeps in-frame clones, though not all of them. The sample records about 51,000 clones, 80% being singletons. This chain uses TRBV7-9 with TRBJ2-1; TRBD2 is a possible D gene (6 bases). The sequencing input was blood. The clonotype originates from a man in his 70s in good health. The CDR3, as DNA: TGTGCCAGCAGCTTAAGCCTAGCGAGCTCCTACAATGAGCAGTTCTTC. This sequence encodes CASSLSLASSYNEQFF.